This TCR beta chain was recorded in a study of brain T cells in children with intractable seizures. General study results and limits: HCMV serostatus was not known, and viral specificity came from CDR3 similarity only.

Regarding this clone: Its matching antigen is unknown.

Assay used: immunoSEQ multiplex PCR; TCRdb lists only in-frame clones, some missing. The table has 35,000 to 50,000 clones, approximately 90% seen once. This sequence originates from a girl between 2 and 10 years old with tuberous sclerosis and intractable seizures. The specimen was peripheral blood, collected at surgery.

CDR3 nucleotides: TGTGCCAGCAGCTTGCTTCTAGTTTACAGACTTTCCTATGGCTACACCTTC. It codes for CASSLLLVYRLSYGYTF. The chain combines TRBV5-6 with TRBJ1-2; D not certain. Germline values: CDR1 SGHDT, CDR2 YYEEEE. There are 17 residues in the CDR3. Deletions cut 1 base from V and 4 bases from J, with 20 bases between.